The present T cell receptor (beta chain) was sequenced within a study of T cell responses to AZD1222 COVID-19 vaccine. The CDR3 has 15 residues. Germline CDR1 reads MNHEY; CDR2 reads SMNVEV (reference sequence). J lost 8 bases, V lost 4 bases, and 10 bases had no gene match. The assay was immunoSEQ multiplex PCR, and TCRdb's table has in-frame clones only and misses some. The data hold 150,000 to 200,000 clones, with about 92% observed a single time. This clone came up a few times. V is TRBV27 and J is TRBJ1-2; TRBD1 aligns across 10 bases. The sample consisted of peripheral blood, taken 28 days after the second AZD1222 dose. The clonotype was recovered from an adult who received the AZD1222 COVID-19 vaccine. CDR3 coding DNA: TGTGCCAGCAGTTCCGCCGGGACAGGGGCTGGAGGCTACACCTTC. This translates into CASSSAGTGAGGYTF.